In this sample, the clone carrying this TCR beta chain turned up once. The antigen is unknown. The CDR3 spans 15 residues. Trimming pared 3 bases from V and 2 bases from J, leaving 13 bases between. Per germline, CDR1 GTSNPN and CDR2 SVGIG (reference sequence). cDNA prepared by RNA extraction and subsequent reverse transcription served as the template for sequencing. Here immunoSEQ multiplex PCR was the method, and the copy in TCRdb shows in-frame clones only, minus some. The table shows about 110,000 clones, with roughly 64% occurring only once. Sorted out of PBMCs were CD4+ T cells and CD8+ T cells. These data belong to a study of CD8+ T cells in alopecia areata. Study-level results: Researchers report lesional scalp, most notably alopecia totalis/universalis, outstripped normal scalp in clonality. The study also sequences resident alphabeta T cells of normal skin in scalp samples.

This clonotype was sampled from a human donor in good health. The chain recombines TRBV30 with TRBJ1-4; D is possibly TRBD1 (6 bases). Sequencing was performed on CD8+ T cells sorted from blood. The CDR3, as DNA: TGTGCCTGGAGCTCCCTAGGGGGTACTAATGAAAAACTGTTTTTT. Its protein product is CAWSSLGGTNEKLFF.